This T cell receptor (beta chain) was sequenced in a study of T-cell reconstitution after alpha-beta-depleted transplantation in children. There are many counts of this clonotype. Germline V CDR1 and CDR2: SGHDT, YYEEEE. V gave up 2 bases and J gave up 2 bases, with 8 bases separating them. The CDR3 is 13 residues long. TCRbeta library construction was performed incorporating unique molecular identifiers. TCRdb itself ran the PCR reads through MiXCR, one entry per CDR3 protein. The repertoire holds fewer than 25,000 distinct CDR3 sequences, 9.5% to 13% seen once, with roughly 25% in the top ten. The sequencing used PBMCs from the stem cell graft donor, collected from the stem cell graft. The clonotype was recovered from a human donor who donated a stem cell graft to a child with chronic granulomatous disease. The chain links TRBV5-6 to TRBJ2-7; D remains ambiguous. CDR3 protein: CASSLQFTYEQYF. The CDR3 DNA reads as TGTGCCAGCAGCTTACAGTTCACCTACGAGCAGTACTTC.